A single sample gave rise to the 2 T cell receptor beta chains below, sequenced in a study of T cells in Graves' hyperthyroidism and ophthalmopathy (dated by TCRdb to about 2019). The library was produced with multiplex PCR. These reads were obtained on an Illumina HiSeq 2000. The TCR beta CDR3 regions were amplified from the RNA transcripts. The TCR CDR3 was subjected to a first round of RT-PCR using the HTBI primer set and the Qiagen OneStep RT-PCR kit. TCRdb reprocessed the public reads (quality trimming at Q25 with fastp, clone calling with MiXCR) and kept in-frame beta chains. CDR3 protein sequences are deduplicated, and each keeps its most common genes and DNA. The sample table records approximately 380,000 distinct CDR3 sequences; approximately 17% of these occur just once. The ten top clones hold around 40% of the sample. The specimen was blood. These receptors all come from a young man with Graves' ophthalmopathy.

There are many counts of this clonotype. The chain has TRBV3-1 and TRBJ2-1, with TRBD1 matching over 8 bases. Trimming removed 1 base from V and 6 bases from J; junction bases left unmatched: 8. Germline V gives CDR1 LGHDT, CDR2 YNNKEL (reference sequence). The CDR3 is 16 amino acids. DNA of the CDR3: TGTGCCAGCAGCCAAGGGACAGGGCGGGTCGGCAATGAGCAGTTCTTC. This gives the protein CASSQGTGRVGNEQFF.

Many counts were recorded for this clonotype. The chain combines TRBV27 with TRBJ1-2; 9 nucleotides line up with TRBD1. The CDR3 is 16 amino acids. The J segment lost 1 base and the V segment lost 5 bases, leaving 8 bases of the junction unmatched. CDR1 MNHEY and CDR2 SMNVEV come from the germline V gene (reference sequence). For the CDR3, the DNA is TGTGCCAGCAGTCCGACTACAGGGGGCGTTAACTATGGCTACACCTTC. It codes for CASSPTTGGVNYGYTF.